Presented here are 18 T cell receptor beta chains from one specimen sequenced in a study of cytomegalovirus exposure and HLA in healthy donors. Sequencing was performed with immunoSEQ multiplex PCR; in TCRdb, only in-frame clones are kept and a portion is missing. The table has 100,000 to 150,000 clones, over 90% seen once. The sequenced material came from PBMCs. The receptor source for this set is a woman under 30 in good health and CMV-seronegative.

V is TRBV5-1 and J is TRBJ1-2; 7 nucleotides match TRBD1. The V gene end was trimmed by 8 bases and the J gene end by 0 bases; junction bases not matched to a gene: 10. The CDR3 spans 15 residues. From germline, CDR1 is SGHRS and CDR2 YFSETQ. CDR3 in amino acids: CASSPGQPTNYGYTF. In DNA, the CDR3 is TGCGCCAGTTCTCCGGGACAGCCTACTAACTATGGCTACACCTTC.

This clone was detected only once. The V and J genes are TRBV28 and TRBJ1-6; D ambiguous. Germline CDR1 and CDR2: MDHEN and SYDVKM. This CDR3 comprises 14 residues. V lost 7 bases and J 4 bases, leaving 11 bases between the germline ends. CDR3 sequence (DNA): TGTGCCAGCATGTTCTCCGGTTATAATTCACCCCTCCACTTT. This translates into CASMFSGYNSPLHF.

This chain connects TRBV12-5 to TRBJ1-2; D is undetermined. V was trimmed by 6 bases and J by 4 bases, leaving 24 bases between them. Germline V gives CDR1 LGHNT, CDR2 FRNRAP. The CDR3 loop spans 17 amino acids. In nucleotides, the CDR3 is TGTGCTAGTGGCTCCATGGGTGGAGGCCTAGCTTCCTATGGCTACACCTTC. This sequence encodes CASGSMGGGLASYGYTF.

This chain uses TRBV7-3 with TRBJ1-4; no clear D. The CDR3 loop spans 18 amino acids. Germline V gene lookup returns CDR1 SGHTA and CDR2 FQGTGA. Trimming left V 3 bases short and J 5 bases short, with 22 bases between. The CDR3 DNA reads as TGTGCCAGCAGCTTTACTGCACTAGAAGCGGACGGGAATGAAAAACTGTTTTTT. Amino acids: CASSFTALEADGNEKLFF.

V usage is TRBV27 and J usage is TRBJ1-1; D perhaps matches TRBD1 (6 bases). Trimming shortened V by 3 bases and J by 4 bases, and 6 bases separated the two germline ends. This CDR3 contains 12 residues. Germline V gene data show CDR1 as MNHEY and CDR2 as SMNVEV (reference sequence). CDR3: CASSFRGTEAFF. The CDR3 DNA reads TGTGCCAGCAGTTTCAGGGGCACTGAAGCTTTCTTT.

CDR3 amino acids: CASRTTGFSGNTIYF. For the CDR3, the DNA is TGTGCCAGTAGGACGACGGGTTTTTCTGGAAACACCATATATTTT. V is TRBV19 and J is TRBJ1-3; no clear D. The germline V gene encodes CDR1 LNHDA and CDR2 SQIVND (reference sequence). With 6 bases removed from V and 1 base from J, the gap between germline ends came to 13 bases. The CDR3 runs to 15 residues.

The genes are TRBV5-1 and TRBJ1-3; the match to TRBD1 covers 8 bases. The V gene end was trimmed by 2 bases and the J gene end by 4 bases; junction bases not matched to a gene: 5. The CDR3 totals 15 residues. The germline V gene has CDR1 SGHRS and CDR2 YFSETQ. The CDR3 DNA is TGCGCCAGCAGCTTTTCCCAGGGGGCCGGAAACACCATATATTTT. It specifies CASSFSQGAGNTIYF.

This chain joins TRBV2 and TRBJ2-5; D call uncertain. This CDR3 is 13 amino acids long. V was cut by 3 bases and J by 4 bases, with 9 bases left in between. Germline V CDR1 and CDR2: SNHLY, FYNNEI. The CDR3 sequence: CASSDAVLETQYF. The CDR3 nucleotides are TGTGCCAGCAGTGACGCGGTCTTAGAGACCCAGTACTTC.

The rearrangement uses TRBV6-1 and TRBJ2-7, with TRBD1 as a possible D gene (5 bases). Between the trimmed V and J ends, which lost 6 bases and 0 bases, there was a span of 9 bases. The CDR3 length is 13 residues. CDR1 is MNHNS and CDR2 is SASEGT in the germline V gene. CDR3 DNA sequence: TGTGCCAGCAGCGCAGGGTCCTCCTACGAGCAGTACTTC. This gives the protein CASSAGSSYEQYF.

This clone has just a few counts. The chain has TRBV28 and TRBJ2-7; perhaps TRBD2 as D (6 bases). This CDR3 has 14 residues. CDR1 MDHEN and CDR2 SYDVKM come from the germline V gene. Trimming shortened V by 6 bases and J by 1 base, and 13 bases separated the two germline ends. DNA of the CDR3: TGTGCCAGCAGGTCCCCTGCGGGATCCTACGAGCAGTACTTC. Residues: CASRSPAGSYEQYF.

J is TRBJ1-5 and V is TRBV6-5; 11 bases line up with TRBD1. The ends lost 5 bases at V and 9 bases at J; junction bases unmatched: 6. Germline-derived CDR1 and CDR2 are MNHEY and SVGAGI. The CDR3 extends over 14 amino acids. DNA of the CDR3: TGTGCCAGCAGTACCGGGACAGGGGGGCGGCCCCAGCATTTT. Its protein is CASSTGTGGRPQHF.

The J gene is TRBJ2-1, the V gene TRBV7-9; D may be TRBD1 (5 bases). Germline CDR1 and CDR2: SEHNR and FQNEAQ (reference sequence). V shed 2 bases and J shed 2 bases, with 19 bases lying between them. The CDR3 sequence is 18 residues long. CDR3 region: CASSLFRGLTDTYNEQFF. Written as DNA, the CDR3 is TGTGCCAGCAGCTTATTTAGGGGTTTGACAGACACCTACAATGAGCAGTTCTTC.

The rearrangement links TRBV20-1 to TRBJ2-7; D remains ambiguous. V lost 4 bases and J lost 3, with 7 bases in between. The CDR3 covers 11 residues. Germline V gene lookup returns CDR1 DFQATT and CDR2 SNEGSKA (reference sequence). This CDR3 is CSANKDYEQYF. The DNA for the CDR3 is TGCAGTGCTAACAAAGACTACGAGCAGTACTTC.

V is TRBV2 and J is TRBJ2-1; 8 bases agree with TRBD2. Per germline, CDR1 SNHLY and CDR2 FYNNEI. J was trimmed by 4 bases and V by 8 bases; bases with no gene match: 10. The CDR3 contains 15 residues. The CDR3 here is CASSGTRGAYNEQFF. CDR3 sequence (DNA): TGTGCCAGCTCCGGCACGCGGGGGGCATACAATGAGCAGTTCTTC.

This rearrangement joins TRBV9 to TRBJ2-1; 9 bases fit TRBD2. V gave up 4 bases and J gave up 9 bases; unmatched junction bases: 14. The CDR3 is 16 residues long. CDR1 and CDR2 from the germline V gene are SGDLS and YYNGEE. CDR3 in DNA: TGTGCCAGCAGCCCTCCATCGCGGGGGGGCCTTGGTGAGCAGTTCTTC. Translating gives CASSPPSRGGLGEQFF. The full variable domain, its missing parts supplied by reference TRBV9 and TRBJ2-1, is DSGVTQTPKHLITATGQRVTLRCSPRSGDLSVYWYQQSLDQGLQFLIQYYNGEERAKGNILERFSAQQFPDLHSELNLSSLELGDSALYFCASSPPSRGGLGEQFFGPGTRLTVL.

The gene calls are TRBV5-4 and TRBJ1-1, with D hard to call. Trimming cost V 1 base and J 3 bases, with 7 bases left between them. This CDR3 is 13 amino acids long. Germline CDR1 and CDR2: SGHNT and YYREEE (reference sequence). DNA of the CDR3: TGTGCCAGCAGCTTGCAGGAGGACACTGAAGCTTTCTTT. Protein: CASSLQEDTEAFF.

The sample holds one count of this clone. The DNA for the CDR3 is TGTGCCAGCACCCCGATAGCGGGAGGTTACGAGCAGTACTTC. Amino acid sequence: CASTPIAGGYEQYF. The rearrangement uses TRBV6-5 and TRBJ2-7; 10 bases are a match to TRBD2. Germline CDR1 and CDR2: MNHEY and SVGAGI. Trimming removed 7 bases from V and 4 bases from J; junction bases left unmatched: 7. CDR3 size: 14 residues.

V is TRBV5-1 and J is TRBJ2-7; 7 positions agree with TRBD2. The CDR3 spans 14 residues. After removal of 6 bases from V and 7 bases from J, the junction contained 13 bases not matched to a gene. Germline V gene lookup returns CDR1 SGHRS and CDR2 YFSETQ. The CDR3 region is CASTPGTTLGEQYF. CDR3 coding DNA: TGCGCCAGCACTCCCGGGACTACCCTGGGGGAGCAGTACTTC.